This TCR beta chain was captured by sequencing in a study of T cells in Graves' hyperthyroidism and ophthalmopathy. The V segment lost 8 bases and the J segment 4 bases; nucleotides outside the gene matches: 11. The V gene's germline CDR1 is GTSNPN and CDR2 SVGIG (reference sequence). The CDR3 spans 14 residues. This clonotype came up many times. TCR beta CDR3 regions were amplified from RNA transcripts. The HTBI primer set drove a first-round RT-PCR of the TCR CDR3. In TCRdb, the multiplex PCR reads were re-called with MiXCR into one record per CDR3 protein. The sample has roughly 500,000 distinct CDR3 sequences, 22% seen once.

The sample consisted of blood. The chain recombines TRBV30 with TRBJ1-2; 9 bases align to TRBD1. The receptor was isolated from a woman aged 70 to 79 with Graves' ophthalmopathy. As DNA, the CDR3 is TGTGCCGGGCAACAGGGGGCCGAAGTCTATGGCTACACCTTC. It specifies CAGQQGAEVYGYTF.